These 32 T cell receptor beta chains came from one sample sequenced in a study of Graves' ophthalmopathy and Graves' hyperthyroidism. TCR beta CDR3 regions were amplified from RNA transcripts. An initial RT-PCR round employing HTBI primers preceded a second-round multiplex PCR. TCRdb re-derived calls from the multiplex PCR reads in MiXCR, one entry per CDR3 protein. This table has approximately 540,000 distinct CDR3 sequences, less than 40% appearing once. Sequenced: peripheral blood or thyroid tissue (not recorded which). The receptors shown here come from an adult man with Graves' hyperthyroidism.

Many counts were recorded for this clonotype. The genes are TRBV12-3 or TRBV12-4 and TRBJ1-2, with a possible D match to TRBD1 (5 bases). CDR3 length equals 13 residues. The V gene lost 8 bases and the J gene lost 3 bases, with 13 bases spanning the gap. The CDR3 sequence: CASGIGDYYGYTF. The DNA for the CDR3 is TGTGCCAGCGGGATAGGGGACTACTATGGCTACACCTTC.

The V and J genes are TRBV6-1 and TRBJ2-2; 7 bases are shared with TRBD1. This CDR3 has 17 amino acids. CDR1 is MNHNS, CDR2 SASEGT, per germline. V lost 3 bases, J lost 2 bases, and 9 bases stayed unmatched. The CDR3 region is CASSDGSGTENTGELFF. CDR3 DNA: TGTGCCAGCAGTGATGGATCCGGGACAGAAAACACCGGGGAGCTGTTTTTT.

At least ten counts were recorded for this clonotype. V is TRBV12-3 or TRBV12-4 and J is TRBJ2-7; 10 nucleotides align to TRBD2. The CDR3 runs to 15 residues. J was trimmed by 4 bases and V by 5 bases; bases with no gene match: 8. The CDR3 DNA sequence: TGTGCCAGCAGTGTCACTAGCGGGGACCTATACGAGCAGTACTTC. This codes for CASSVTSGDLYEQYF.

The chain joins TRBV24-1 to TRBJ2-7; possibly TRBD1 for D (5 bases). The germline V gene has CDR1 KGHDR and CDR2 SFDVKD. There are 12 residues in the CDR3. V lost 3 bases and J 7 bases, leaving 9 bases between the germline ends. The CDR3 protein is CATSDGAREQYF. The CDR3 region has the DNA TGTGCCACCAGTGATGGGGCCCGGGAGCAGTACTTC.

There are many counts of this clonotype. Its ends do not fully match the called genes, so a read error is possible. The chain employs TRBV2 and TRBJ2-7, with D possibly being TRBD1 (5 bases). This CDR3 is built from 10 residues. Germline CDR1 SNHLY, CDR2 FYNNEI. CDR3: CASSGQFLRF. CDR3 bases: TGTGCCAGCAGTGGACAGTTCTTAAGGTTC. Full variable domain (remainder filled in from reference TRBV2 and TRBJ2-7): EPEVTQTPSHQVTQMGQEVILRCVPISNHLYFYWYRQILGQKVEFLVSFYNNEISEKSEIFDDQFSVERPDGSNFTLKIRSTKLEDSAMYFCASSGQFLRFGPGTRLTVT.

This clonotype was observed at least ten times. The chain carries TRBV12-3 or TRBV12-4 and TRBJ1-2, with 7 positions matching TRBD1. The CDR3 is 14 residues long. V lost 5 bases to trimming and J lost 8 bases; unmatched junction nucleotides: 11. DNA for the CDR3: TGTGCCAGCAGTCCGACCGGACAGGTGCAGGGCTACACCTTC. Protein: CASSPTGQVQGYTF.

The CDR3, as DNA: TGTGCCATCAGTGCGTCCTGGGCGACAGGGGAGCTGTTTTTT. Amino acids: CAISASWATGELFF. This chain links TRBV10-3 with TRBJ2-2; no clear D gene. The CDR3 is made up of 14 amino acids. Looked up from germline, CDR1 is ENHRY and CDR2 is SYGVKD. The V gene lost 4 bases and the J gene lost 8 bases, with 14 bases spanning the gap.

Many counts were recorded for this clonotype. The genes are TRBV25-1 and TRBJ1-6; D is uncertain. Germline loops: CDR1 MGHDK, CDR2 SYGVNS. V lost 4 bases and J lost 11, with 12 bases in between. The CDR3 covers 13 residues. CDR3 sequence reads: CASSGPLEAPLHF. The DNA of the CDR3 is TGTGCCAGCAGTGGCCCGCTAGAGGCACCCCTCCACTTT. Variable domain in full (rest from reference TRBV25-1 and TRBJ1-6): EADIYQTPRYLVIGTGKKITLECSQTMGHDKMYWYQQDPGMELHLIHYSYGVNSTEKGDLSSESTVSRIRTEHFPLTLESARPSHTSQYLCASSGPLEAPLHFGNGTRLTVT.

As to this clonotype: The conserved phenylalanine or tryptophan is not found at the CDR3 terminus, so this likely reflects a read error. V gene TRBV4-1 combines with J gene TRBJ1-2; D is possibly TRBD1 (6 bases). This CDR3 region has 14 residues. CDR1 is MGHRA and CDR2 is YSYEKL in the germline V gene. Trimming shortened V by 1 base and J by 3 bases, and 9 bases separated the two germline ends. The CDR3 here is CASSQVGGDYGYTL. The CDR3 DNA is TGCGCCAGCAGCCAAGTAGGGGGTGACTATGGCTACACCCTC.

The V call is TRBV13, the J call TRBJ2-5, with 8 bases fitting TRBD2. After removal of 4 bases from V and 1 base from J, the junction contained 5 bases not matched to a gene. This CDR3 contains 15 residues. CDR1 PRHDT and CDR2 FYEKMQ come from the germline V gene (reference sequence). CDR3 residues: CASSSRLASQETQYF. The CDR3 region has the DNA TGTGCCAGCAGCTCCCGACTAGCGAGCCAAGAGACCCAGTACTTC.

This clonotype came up many times. CDR3 amino acids: CSAREMDGYTF. The CDR3 DNA reads TGCAGTGCTAGAGAGATGGATGGCTACACCTTC. V usage is TRBV20-1 and J usage is TRBJ1-2; D uncertain. CDR1 DFQATT and CDR2 SNEGSKA come from the germline V gene (reference sequence). V was pared by 0 bases and J by 6 bases, with 5 bases between. The CDR3 loop spans 11 amino acids.

About this clonotype itself: The conserved final phenylalanine or tryptophan is absent from the CDR3, which likely points to a read error. The V gene is TRBV19, the J gene TRBJ2-7; possibly TRBD2 for D (6 bases). V was trimmed by 3 bases and J by 0 bases, leaving 6 bases between them. The CDR3 has 13 residues. Germline lookup yields CDR1 LNHDA and CDR2 SQIVND (reference sequence). DNA of the CDR3: TGTGCCAGTAGTATGGGACTCTCCTACGAGCAGTACCTC. Translating it yields CASSMGLSYEQYL.

For this clonotype: This may arise from a read error, as a much more abundant clone is one base away. This rearrangement joins TRBV9 to TRBJ1-2; tentative D call: TRBD1 (5 bases). The CDR3 consists of 14 residues. Per the germline V gene, CDR1 is SGDLS and CDR2 is YYNGEE. The CDR3 coding sequence is TGTGCCAGCGGCGTAGGAGGGGCTGCCTATGGCTACACCTTC. Translating it yields CASGVGGAAYGYTF.

This clonotype has at least ten counts. The rearrangement links TRBV5-4 to TRBJ1-2; D perhaps matches TRBD1 (5 bases). V lost 0 bases and J lost 4, with 13 bases in between. The germline gives CDR1 SGHNT, CDR2 YYREEE (reference sequence). This CDR3 has 15 amino acids. The CDR3 loop is CASSLARDGSYGYTF. CDR3 in DNA: TGTGCCAGCAGCTTGGCGAGGGACGGGAGCTATGGCTACACCTTC.

The rearrangement joins TRBV7-2 to TRBJ1-4; D uncertain. The ends were cut back, 2 bases at V and 3 bases at J, with 10 bases in the middle. The germline V gene has CDR1 SGHTA and CDR2 FQGNSA. The CDR3 has 15 amino acids. The CDR3 region has the DNA TGTGCCAGCAGCTTACCGGGGATGGCTAATGAAAAACTGTTTTTT. Its translation: CASSLPGMANEKLFF.

This clonotype was counted a single time. This may be a read error: a much more frequent sequence differs by one nucleotide. The chain combines TRBV2 with TRBJ1-1; TRBD1 agrees at 8 bases. The CDR3 loop spans 13 amino acids. From germline, CDR1 is SNHLY and CDR2 FYNNEI. CDR3 nucleotides: TGTGCCAGATCAGGGGGCTGGGGCACTGGAGCTTTCTTT. This codes for CARSGGWGTGAFF.

This clonotype was observed a handful of times. This CDR3 is CANKSGLAVLNEQYF. CDR3 in DNA: TGTGCCAACAAGAGCGGTCTAGCGGTTTTAAACGAGCAGTACTTC. The chain couples TRBV2 to TRBJ2-7; 7 positions match TRBD2. Trimming took 10 bases from V and 5 from J; bases not matched to a gene: 17. The CDR3 consists of 15 residues. Germline assignment: CDR1 SNHLY and CDR2 FYNNEI.

J is TRBJ2-5 and V is TRBV24-1, with no clear D. Germline assignment: CDR1 KGHDR and CDR2 SFDVKD. V shed 4 bases and J shed 3 bases, with 8 bases lying between them. The CDR3 runs to 13 residues. CDR3 bases: TGTGCCACCAGTGACAGGTGGGAAGAGACCCAGTACTTC. Its protein is CATSDRWEETQYF.

About this clonotype: A much larger clone lies one base from this, so it may be a read error. V and J are TRBV12-3 or TRBV12-4 and TRBJ1-3; no clear D gene. Between the trimmed V and J ends, which lost 11 bases and 0 bases, there was a span of 11 bases. CDR3 length: 13 amino acids. The CDR3 region is CAGTQFSGNTIYF. As DNA, the CDR3 is TGTGCCGGCACGCAGTTCTCTGGAAACACCATATATTTT.

This sequence joins TRBV6-5 and TRBJ1-1, with a tentative D call TRBD1 (5 bases). The CDR3 loop spans 16 amino acids. V lost 6 bases, J lost 5 bases, and 22 bases lay in between. The germline V gene encodes CDR1 MNHEY and CDR2 SVGAGI. CDR3 coding DNA: TGTGCCAGCAGCCCCGGGGCACTGGTCACAGATACTGAAGCTTTCTTT. This codes for CASSPGALVTDTEAFF.

This clonotype was observed a single time. Relative to the germline gene, one junction end is altered; a read error may explain this. The chain uses TRBV29-1 and TRBJ1-2, with D unclear. Germline loops: CDR1 SQVTM, CDR2 ANQGSEA. The CDR3 has 13 residues. The CDR3 spells CSVAVGQDCGHTF. In nucleotides, the CDR3 is TGCAGCGTTGCGGTAGGGCAGGATTGTGGCCACACCTTC.

The chain recombines TRBV24-1 with TRBJ2-5; possible D gene TRBD2, 5 bases. The CDR3 loop spans 15 amino acids. Per germline, CDR1 KGHDR and CDR2 SFDVKD. Deletions cut 3 bases from V and 5 bases from J, with 15 bases between. The CDR3 is CATSDPPLAWETQYF. In DNA form, the CDR3 reads TGTGCCACCAGTGATCCTCCCCTAGCATGGGAGACCCAGTACTTC.

The table lists this clonotype with many counts. V is TRBV5-1 and J is TRBJ2-2; D possibly corresponds to TRBD2 (5 bases). Trimming left V 0 bases short and J 6 bases short, with 15 bases between. The CDR3 spans 16 residues. CDR1 SGHRS and CDR2 YFSETQ come from the germline V gene. Here the CDR3 reads CASSLASSKVSGELFF. The DNA of the CDR3 is TGCGCCAGCAGCTTGGCCTCTAGCAAGGTTTCCGGGGAGCTGTTTTTT.

The rearrangement joins TRBV29-1 to TRBJ2-5; 13 nucleotides line up with TRBD2. The germline V gene has CDR1 SQVTM and CDR2 ANQGSEA. CDR3 size: 14 residues. Trimming at V came to 4 bases and at J to 5 bases, leaving 4 bases not matched to a gene. Written as DNA, the CDR3 is TGCAGCGTTGTGGGACTAGCGGGATATGAGACCCAGTACTTC. It specifies CSVVGLAGYETQYF.

This clonotype was observed at least ten times. The chain uses TRBV19 and TRBJ2-2, with D possibly being TRBD1 or TRBD2 (6 bases each). The germline CDR1 and CDR2 sequences are LNHDA and SQIVND (reference sequence). The ends were cut back, 5 bases at V and 0 bases at J, with 13 bases in the middle. This CDR3 contains 16 residues. The CDR3 region is CASSVPGGANTGELFF. In nucleotides, the CDR3 is TGTGCCAGTAGTGTCCCCGGGGGCGCGAACACCGGGGAGCTGTTTTTT.

The chain joins TRBV10-3 to TRBJ2-2; D is unresolved. Trimming removed 3 bases at V and 1 base at J, with 9 bases between. Per the germline V gene, CDR1 is ENHRY and CDR2 is SYGVKD. This CDR3 has 15 amino acids. The chain's CDR3 is CAISDFAENTGELFF. The CDR3 DNA is TGTGCCATCAGTGACTTTGCGGAGAACACCGGGGAGCTGTTTTTT.

This clonotype was seen at least ten times. The chain has TRBV19 and TRBJ1-2, with 7 bases fitting TRBD1. This CDR3 comprises 13 residues. Germline CDR1 and CDR2: LNHDA and SQIVND (reference sequence). The V gene end was trimmed by 6 bases and the J gene end by 8 bases; junction bases not matched to a gene: 9. The CDR3 bases are TGTGCCAGTAGCCCACTCACAGGGGTCGGCTACACCTTC. Protein product: CASSPLTGVGYTF.

This clonotype was counted at least ten times. CDR3 nucleotide sequence: TGTGCCAGTAGTATGATTGTCAGGGTCGGCCGCACTGAAGCTTTCTTT. It is translated as CASSMIVRVGRTEAFF. The chain is built from TRBV19 and TRBJ1-1; D perhaps matches TRBD1 (5 bases). Per the germline V gene, CDR1 is LNHDA and CDR2 is SQIVND (reference sequence). Trimming removed 3 bases at V and 4 bases at J, with 18 bases between. The CDR3 spans 16 residues.

The V call is TRBV12-3 or TRBV12-4, the J call TRBJ1-5, with D possibly being TRBD1 (5 bases). The V gene lost 6 bases and the J gene lost 2 bases, with 11 bases spanning the gap. The CDR3 covers 14 residues. The CDR3 spells CASSGVGGNQPQHF. The DNA of the CDR3 is TGTGCCAGCAGCGGGGTGGGGGGCAATCAGCCCCAGCATTTT.

Points on this clonotype: A read error may produce the germline difference seen at one junction end. The chain recombines TRBV28 with TRBJ2-2; 11 bases are shared with TRBD1. The germline V gene encodes CDR1 MDHEN and CDR2 SYDVKM. CDR3 length: 15 residues. The CDR3 loop reads CASSHRTGGPGGLFF. CDR3 sequence (DNA): TGTGCCAGCAGTCACAGGACAGGGGGCCCTGGGGGGCTGTTTTTT.

This clonotype was detected many times. In DNA, the CDR3 is TGTGCCAGCAGCCAAGAGGCTTACGAGCAGTACTTC. Protein product: CASSQEAYEQYF. The rearrangement links TRBV14 to TRBJ2-7, with D hard to call. Trimming cost V 0 bases and J 4 bases, with 4 bases left between them. The CDR3 runs to 12 residues. Germline lookup yields CDR1 SGHDN and CDR2 FVKESK.

The chain is built from TRBV20-1 and TRBJ2-2; 8 bases match TRBD2. CDR3 length equals 13 residues. Germline lookup yields CDR1 DFQATT and CDR2 SNEGSKA (reference sequence). V gave up 1 base and J gave up 9 bases; unmatched junction bases: 4. CDR3 protein: CSARVVSGRELFF. DNA for the CDR3: TGCAGTGCTAGAGTCGTTAGCGGGAGGGAGCTGTTTTTT.